What follows is one T cell receptor beta chain and its context. Its antigen remains unknown. Random hexamers were used to reverse transcribe an amount of about 0.45 to 1 ug RNA. The authors amplified TCR beta CDR3 across 54 Vbeta and 13 Jbeta using immunoSEQ multiplex PCR. TCRdb fed the immunoSEQ multiplex PCR reads into MiXCR, producing one record per CDR3 protein. The sample includes fewer than 85,000 distinct CDR3 sequences, approximately 93% of them seen just once. This sample is drawn from a study of CD8 T cells in Susac syndrome. Across the study: Patients with Susac syndrome were, at the time of blood collection, therapy-naive, maintained on corticosteroids, or maintained on intravenous immunoglobulin alone. Study-wide points: Susac-specific public clones in total CD8+ repertoires numbered some 16; in CD8+ TEMRA repertoires, they numbered about 5.

V lost 0 bases, J lost 6 bases, and 10 bases stayed unmatched. The CDR3 contains 16 residues. The germline V gene encodes CDR1 KGHSH and CDR2 LQKENI. Sequencing of TCR beta was undertaken in CD8+ and CD4+ T cells derived from blood. Sequencing input: CD8+ T cells from PBMCs. The receptor comes from a human donor with Susac syndrome. The gene calls are TRBV18 and TRBJ2-7, with 8 bases fitting TRBD2. The CDR3 sequence is CASSPPRTSRGGEQYF. CDR3 bases: TGTGCCAGCTCACCACCGCGGACTAGCCGGGGCGGCGAGCAGTACTTC.